This is a list of T cell receptor beta chains from one sample in a study of T cells in Graves' hyperthyroidism and ophthalmopathy. In TCRdb, the multiplex PCR reads were re-called with MiXCR into one record per CDR3 protein. The data show hundreds of thousands of distinct CDR3 sequences, roughly 32% seen once. The source material was blood. These receptors came from a woman in her thirties or forties with Graves' hyperthyroidism. CDR3s leave out the opening cysteine and the closing phenylalanine or tryptophan.

V,J,CDR3
TRBV30,TRBJ1-1,ASAKASQGEAF
TRBV6-5,TRBJ2-2,ASSYSRRWAGRTGELF
TRBV6-5,TRBJ1-2,ASSTTGGGYT
TRBV20-1,TRBJ2-7,SVSSGSSYEQY
TRBV7-2,TRBJ1-5,ASSQDKTSGQPQH
TRBV7-2,TRBJ1-2,ASTPDRGT
TRBV11-2,TRBJ2-7,ASSYYSLSGSYEQY
TRBV6-5,TRBJ2-2,ASSYSGTGAGELF
TRBV6-1,TRBJ1-1,ASSEAFGQGVTEAF
TRBV7-2,TRBJ2-7,ASRAGTPSGEQY
TRBV20-1,TRBJ2-5,SARGEGQETQY
TRBV20-1,TRBJ2-7,SASPGTGVSYEQY
TRBV27,TRBJ1-5,ASSLDRALNQPQH